This T cell receptor beta chain was retrieved from a study of blood T cells in healthy people across ages. The CDR3 spans 14 residues. Trimming removed 0 bases at V and 0 bases at J, with 3 bases between. Germline CDR1 is MGHDK and CDR2 is SYGVNS. The second PCR ran about 6 to 12 cycles with a sample-barcoded 5' primer and J-beta primers. TCRdb redid the calling of the 5' RACE reads with MiXCR, one entry per CDR3 protein. There are about 800,000 distinct CDR3 sequences in the sample; 25% occur only once, and approximately 3.7% lies in the top ten. The same specimen was also included in a second study, on T cells of mothers and their children.

Sequenced: blood. The gene calls are TRBV25-1 and TRBJ2-1; D gene unclear. This receptor was identified in a boy between 10 and 17 years old in good health. CDR3 in DNA: TGTGCCAGCAGTGAATATGCCTCCTACAATGAGCAGTTCTTC. Translated, it gives CASSEYASYNEQFF. The full variable domain, in which reference TRBV25-1 and TRBJ2-1 provide the parts outside the CDR3, is EADIYQTPRYLVIGTGKKITLECSQTMGHDKMYWYQQDPGMELHLIHYSYGVNSTEKGDLSSESTVSRIRTEHFPLTLESARPSHTSQYLCASSEYASYNEQFFGPGTRLTVL.